The rows below give T cell receptor beta chains drawn from one sample of a study of CD8+CD57+ T cells in acquired aplastic anemia. One entry per CDR3 protein, called by TCRdb with MiXCR from the reads. The table has approximately 220,000 distinct CDR3 sequences, about half seen once; the top ten hold approximately 20%. Sequenced input: sorted CD4+, CD8+, or CD8+CD57+ T cells (not recorded which) from PBMCs. Receptors originate from a human donor with aplastic anemia. Each CDR3 is given with its conserved first and last residue. A D gene is named only where the DNA matches it firmly. For some rows the clone size is stated as once, few or many, or as a class when expanded; others skip it.

CDR3aa,CDR3nt,j_gene,abundance,d_gene,v_gene
CASSEGQGYGYTF,TGTGCCAGCAGTGAAGGACAGGGCTATGGCTACACCTTC,TRBJ1-2,many,TRBD1,TRBV25-1
CASSSDSGNYGYTF,TGCGCCAGCAGCTCGGACAGCGGTAACTATGGCTACACCTTC,TRBJ1-2,many,NA,TRBV5-1
CATSRDAPDGTGGDTQYF,TGTGCCACCAGCAGAGATGCTCCGGACGGGACAGGTGGTGATACGCAGTATTTT,TRBJ2-3,NA,TRBD1,TRBV15
CASSLPGLAGGEETQYF,TGTGCCAGCAGCCTACCGGGACTAGCGGGGGGGGAGGAGACCCAGTACTTC,TRBJ2-5,NA,TRBD2,TRBV9
CASSGDRDGYNEQFF,TGTGCCAGCAGTGGCGACAGGGATGGGTACAATGAGCAGTTCTTC,TRBJ2-1,many,TRBD1,TRBV2
CASSFGSGGAETQHF,TGTGCCAGCAGTTTCGGTAGCGGGGGGGCTGAGACCCAGCACTTC,TRBJ2-5,once,TRBD2,TRBV6-5
CASSSPGQGHYNEQFF,TGTGCCAGCAGCTCACCGGGACAGGGGCACTACAATGAGCAGTTCTTC,TRBJ2-1,NA,TRBD1,TRBV7-2
CASRGGGPALYF,TGTGCCAGCAGGGGGGGGGGCCCGGCCCTTTACTTC,TRBJ2-4,NA,NA,TRBV2
CASSLGSGAGNTIYF,TGTGCCAGCAGCTTAGGGTCAGGGGCTGGAAACACCATATATTTT,TRBJ1-3,many,NA,TRBV7-8
CASSAMQGSWGTYEQYF,TGTGCCAGCAGTGCTATGCAGGGGTCCTGGGGAACCTACGAGCAGTACTTC,TRBJ2-7,NA,NA,TRBV2
CSVLGQGGETQYF,TGCAGCGTTCTGGGACAGGGTGGAGAGACCCAGTACTTC,TRBJ2-5,many,TRBD1,TRBV29-1
CSAHNPGGDTQYF,TGCAGTGCCCATAACCCTGGGGGAGATACGCAGTATTTT,TRBJ2-3,many,NA,TRBV20-1
CASSVVSGGYNEQFF,TGTGCCAGCAGTGTAGTAAGCGGGGGCTACAATGAGCAGTTCTTC,TRBJ2-1,few,TRBD2,TRBV6-4
CASSLWSVEAFF,TGTGCCAGCAGCTTATGGTCAGTTGAAGCTTTCTTT,TRBJ1-1,many,NA,TRBV13
CASTHTWGNYGYTF,TGTGCCAGTACCCATACGTGGGGGAACTATGGCTACACCTTC,TRBJ1-2,NA,NA,TRBV19